The rows below give T cell receptor beta chains drawn from one sample of a study of T cells in Graves' hyperthyroidism and ophthalmopathy. TCRdb recomputed calls from the multiplex PCR reads with MiXCR, one row per CDR3 protein. Here the sample spans 300,000 to 350,000 distinct CDR3 sequences, about 21% being singletons. Sequences were obtained from blood. The source of these receptors is a woman aged 50 to 60 with Graves' hyperthyroidism. Both conserved end residues are part of each CDR3. Fields, in order: J gene, clone size, V gene, D gene, CDR3 protein, CDR3 DNA. The D gene is left open where the match is weak. Part of the rows lack a size; the others show once, few, many or a class for expanded clones.

>TRBJ1-2|many|TRBV12-3/TRBV12-4|.
CASSSGAGYNYGYTF
TGTGCCAGCAGCTCAGGGGCAGGATATAACTATGGCTACACCTTC
>TRBJ2-3|many|TRBV5-1|.
CASSLAQGGTDTQYF
TGCGCCAGCAGCTTGGCGCAGGGTGGCACAGATACGCAGTATTTT
>TRBJ1-5|.|TRBV4-1|TRBD1
CASSRAGTGGDQPQHF
TGCGCCAGCAGCCGAGCTGGGACAGGGGGCGACCAGCCCCAGCATTTT
>TRBJ2-7|many|TRBV7-9|.
CASSLAGTSYEQYF
TGCGCCAGCAGCTTGGCAGGGACCTCCTACGAGCAGTACTTC
>TRBJ2-7|.|TRBV27|.
CAGGQSSYEQYF
TGTGCCGGCGGCCAGTCCTCCTACGAGCAGTACTTC
>TRBJ2-5|many|TRBV7-3|TRBD2
CASSPGTRFQETQYF
TGTGCCAGCAGCCCTGGGACTAGATTCCAAGAGACCCAGTACTTC
>TRBJ2-7|many|TRBV20-1|.
CSAPRADLPLEGQYF
TGCAGTGCCCCTCGGGCAGACCTCCCCCTTGAGGGGCAGTACTTC
>TRBJ2-3|few|TRBV2|TRBD2
CASSRTSGSGYTQYF
TGTGCCAGCAGTCGGACTAGCGGGAGTGGGTATACGCAGTATTTT
>TRBJ1-2|many|TRBV11-3|.
CASSQTDGGGYTF
TGTGCCAGCAGCCAGACCGACGGGGGTGGCTACACCTTC
>TRBJ2-1|.|TRBV2|.
CASSSADLPGKFF
TGTGCCAGCAGCTCGGCGGACTTGCCCGGAAAGTTCTTC
>TRBJ1-5|many|TRBV15|TRBD1
CATSRDRGTGGNQPQHF
TGTGCCACCAGCAGAGATCGGGGAACAGGGGGCAATCAGCCCCAGCATTTT
>TRBJ1-2|once|TRBV5-1|.
CASSLGSPSNYGYTF
TGTGCCAGCAGCTTAGGCAGCCCCTCTAACTATGGCTACACCTTC
>TRBJ2-1|once|TRBV20-1|.
CSARASSDGEQFF
TGCAGTGCTAGAGCCTCTAGCGATGGTGAGCAGTTCTTC
>TRBJ2-1|few|TRBV9|TRBD2
CASSGELLAGEQFF
TGTGCCAGCAGCGGTGAACTACTAGCGGGAGAGCAGTTCTTC
>TRBJ1-2|few|TRBV14|TRBD1
CASSQGGLGQVRYGYTF
TGTGCCAGCAGCCAAGGAGGGCTGGGACAGGTTCGCTATGGCTACACCTTC
>TRBJ2-5|many|TRBV15|.
CATSRVMETQYF
TGTGCCACCAGCAGAGTCATGGAGACCCAGTACTTC
>TRBJ2-7|few|TRBV27|TRBD1
CASKAGTGGYEQYF
TGTGCCAGCAAGGCCGGGACAGGGGGTTACGAGCAGTACTTC
>TRBJ2-7|many|TRBV4-1|.
CASSQSRGAYEQYF
TGCGCCAGCAGCCAATCCAGGGGGGCCTACGAGCAGTACTTC
>TRBJ2-1|.|TRBV11-3|TRBD1
CASSRGQGFAKVYNEQFF
TGTGCCAGCAGCCGGGGACAGGGTTTCGCAAAGGTTTACAATGAGCAGTTCTTC
>TRBJ2-7|many|TRBV3-1|.
CASSQEGYTYEQYF
TGTGCCAGCAGCCAAGAGGGCTACACCTACGAGCAGTACTTC
>TRBJ2-3|many|TRBV18|.
CASSRQESTDTQYF
TGTGCCAGCTCACGGCAGGAGAGCACAGATACGCAGTATTTT
>TRBJ2-1|.|TRBV2|.
CASSEGQGLVHEQFF
TGTGCCAGCAGTGAAGGTCAGGGCTTGGTCCATGAGCAGTTCTTC